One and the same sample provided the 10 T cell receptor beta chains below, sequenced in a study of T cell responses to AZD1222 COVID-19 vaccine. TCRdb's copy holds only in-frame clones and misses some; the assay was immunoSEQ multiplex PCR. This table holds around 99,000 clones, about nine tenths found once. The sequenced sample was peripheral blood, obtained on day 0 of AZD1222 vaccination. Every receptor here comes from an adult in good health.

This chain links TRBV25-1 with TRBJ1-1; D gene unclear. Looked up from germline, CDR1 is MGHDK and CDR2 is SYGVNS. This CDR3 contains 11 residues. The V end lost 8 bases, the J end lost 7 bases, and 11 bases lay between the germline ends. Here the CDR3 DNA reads TGTGCCAGCGCCAGATCGAGTGAAGCTTTCTTT. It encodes CASARSSEAFF.

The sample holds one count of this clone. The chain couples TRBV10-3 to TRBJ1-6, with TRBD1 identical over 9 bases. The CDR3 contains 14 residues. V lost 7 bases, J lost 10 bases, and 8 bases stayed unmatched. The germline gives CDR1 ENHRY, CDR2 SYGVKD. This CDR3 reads CAIMGTGLNSPLHF. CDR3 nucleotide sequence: TGTGCCATCATGGGGACAGGGCTCAACTCACCCCTCCACTTT.

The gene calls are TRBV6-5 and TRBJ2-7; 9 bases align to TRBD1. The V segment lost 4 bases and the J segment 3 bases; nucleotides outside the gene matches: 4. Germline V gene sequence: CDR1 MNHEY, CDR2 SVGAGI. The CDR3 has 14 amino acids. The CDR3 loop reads CASSSGTGSYEQYF. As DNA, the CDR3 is TGTGCCAGCAGTTCCGGGACAGGGAGCTACGAGCAGTACTTC.

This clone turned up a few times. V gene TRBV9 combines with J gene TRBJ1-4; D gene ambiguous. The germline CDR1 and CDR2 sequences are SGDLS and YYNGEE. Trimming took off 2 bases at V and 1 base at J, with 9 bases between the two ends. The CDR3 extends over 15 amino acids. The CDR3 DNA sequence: TGTGCCAGCAGCGTCAATGGTGAAACTAATGAAAAACTGTTTTTT. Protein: CASSVNGETNEKLFF. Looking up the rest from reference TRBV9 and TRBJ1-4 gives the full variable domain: DSGVTQTPKHLITATGQRVTLRCSPRSGDLSVYWYQQSLDQGLQFLIQYYNGEERAKGNILERFSAQQFPDLHSELNLSSLELGDSALYFCASSVNGETNEKLFFGSGTQLSVL.

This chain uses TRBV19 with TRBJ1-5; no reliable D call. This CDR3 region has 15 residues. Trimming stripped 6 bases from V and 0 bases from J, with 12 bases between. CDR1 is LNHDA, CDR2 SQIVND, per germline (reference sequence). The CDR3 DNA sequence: TGTGCCAGTAGGGAGCGGGATTATAGCAATCAGCCCCAGCATTTT. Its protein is CASRERDYSNQPQHF.

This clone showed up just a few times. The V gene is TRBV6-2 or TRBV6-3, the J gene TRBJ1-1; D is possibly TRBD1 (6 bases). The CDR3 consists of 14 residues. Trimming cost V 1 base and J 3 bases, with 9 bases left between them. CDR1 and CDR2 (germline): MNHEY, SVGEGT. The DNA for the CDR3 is TGTGCCAGCAGTTACTGGGGGCTTGACACTGAAGCTTTCTTT. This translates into CASSYWGLDTEAFF.

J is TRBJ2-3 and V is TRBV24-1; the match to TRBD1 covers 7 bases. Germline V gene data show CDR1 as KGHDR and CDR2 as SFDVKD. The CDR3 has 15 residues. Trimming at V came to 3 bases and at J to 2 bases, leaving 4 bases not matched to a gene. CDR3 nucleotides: TGTGCCACCAGTGATCCGGGACAGCTCACAGATACGCAGTATTTT. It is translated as CATSDPGQLTDTQYF.

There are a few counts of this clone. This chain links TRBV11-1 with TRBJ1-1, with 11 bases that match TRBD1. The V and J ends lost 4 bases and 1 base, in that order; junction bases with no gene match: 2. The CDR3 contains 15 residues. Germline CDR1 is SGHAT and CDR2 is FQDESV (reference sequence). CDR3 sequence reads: CASSWTGGANTEAFF. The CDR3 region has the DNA TGTGCCAGCAGCTGGACAGGGGGCGCGAACACTGAAGCTTTCTTT.

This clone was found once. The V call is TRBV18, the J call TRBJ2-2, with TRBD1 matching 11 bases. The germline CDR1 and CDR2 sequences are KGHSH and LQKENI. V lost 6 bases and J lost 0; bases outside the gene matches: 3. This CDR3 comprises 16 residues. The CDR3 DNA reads TGTGCCAGCTCGCAGGGACAGGGGGCGAACACCGGGGAGCTGTTTTTT. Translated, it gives CASSQGQGANTGELFF.

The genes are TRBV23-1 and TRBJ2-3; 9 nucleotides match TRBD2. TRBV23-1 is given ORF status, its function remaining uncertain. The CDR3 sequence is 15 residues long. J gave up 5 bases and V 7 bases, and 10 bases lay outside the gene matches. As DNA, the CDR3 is TGCGCCAGCATTTATAGCGGGAGAAGGATAGATACGCAGTATTTT. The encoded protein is CASIYSGRRIDTQYF.